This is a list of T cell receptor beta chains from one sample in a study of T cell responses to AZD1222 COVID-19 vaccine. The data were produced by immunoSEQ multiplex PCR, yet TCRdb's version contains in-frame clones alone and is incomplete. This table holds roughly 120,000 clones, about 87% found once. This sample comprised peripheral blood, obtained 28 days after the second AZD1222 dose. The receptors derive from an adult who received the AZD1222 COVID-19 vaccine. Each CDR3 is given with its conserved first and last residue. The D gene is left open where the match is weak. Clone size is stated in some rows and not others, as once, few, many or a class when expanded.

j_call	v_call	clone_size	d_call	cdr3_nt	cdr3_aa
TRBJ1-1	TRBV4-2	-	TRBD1	TGTGCCAGCAGCCAAAAGGACAGGGGCGCCACTGAAGCTTTCTTT	CASSQKDRGATEAFF
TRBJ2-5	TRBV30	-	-	TGTGCCTGGACCGCCCCTCGACGTAGGTTCCAAGAGACCCAGTACTTC	CAWTAPRRRFQETQYF
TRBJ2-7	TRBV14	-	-	TGTGCCAGCAGCCAAGTAGACAGTCGACGGATCGAGCAGTACTTC	CASSQVDSRRIEQYF
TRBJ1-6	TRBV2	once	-	TGTGCCAGCCGATCGAGGGCGGGCTCCTATAATTCACCCCTCCACTTT	CASRSRAGSYNSPLHF
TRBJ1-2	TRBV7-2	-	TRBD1	TGTGCCAGCAGCTTAGGGCCGGGTGACAGGGTGTCCCTAGGCTATGGCTACACCTTC	CASSLGPGDRVSLGYGYTF
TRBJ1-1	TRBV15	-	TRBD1	TGTGCCACCAGCAGAGACCTACCGGGACAGGGGGGCAAAGCTTTCTTT	CATSRDLPGQGGKAFF
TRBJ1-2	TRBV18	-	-	TGTGCCAGCTCACCGCCATGGGATTCGTATGGCTACACCTTC	CASSPPWDSYGYTF
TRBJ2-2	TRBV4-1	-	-	TGCGCCAGCAGCCAAGGGAGTTTCGCGAACACCGGGGAGCTGTTTTTT	CASSQGSFANTGELFF
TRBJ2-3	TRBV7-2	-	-	TGTGCCAGCAGCTTGGATAGACAGGATACGCAGTATTTT	CASSLDRQDTQYF
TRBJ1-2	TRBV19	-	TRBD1	TGTGCCAGTAGTACTGGGACAGGGGATGGCTACACCTTC	CASSTGTGDGYTF